This TCR beta chain was sequenced during a study of shared clonotypes between healthy human individuals. Study-wide results and limits: Blood alone was sampled, and tissue repertoires likely differ. Some naive CD4 clonotypes, around 4.7%, turned up in common across several donors.

As concerns this clone: Its antigen is as yet unknown.

The germline CDR1 and CDR2 sequences are ENHRY and SYGVKD. The ends were cut back, 4 bases at V and 1 base at J, with 8 bases in the middle. CDR3 size: 15 residues. Naive CD8 cells lacked CD45RO and underwent positive selection for CCR7, leaving out terminally differentiated effector memory CD45RA+ cells. Donors comprised only Caucasian adults living in Nashville, Tennessee. Repertoires were generated with immunoSEQ multiplex PCR, while TCRdb's copy carries only in-frame clones and drops some. The data show around 2.1 million clones, about 93% seen once. The chain couples TRBV10-3 to TRBJ2-6; D is ambiguous. This clonotype was obtained from a man aged 18 to 29 in good health. Some clones in this sample may be carry-over from other donors' samples. Material: naive CD8+ T cells from PBMCs. The CDR3: CAISVTLSGANVLTF. CDR3 DNA sequence: TGTGCCATCAGTGTGACACTTTCTGGGGCCAACGTCCTGACTTTC.